This TCR beta chain was recovered during a study of T cell repertoires in cytomegalovirus infection. Background on the study: Carrying CMV and the relevant HLA type showed in public TCR beta signatures. Notes on the study in general: HLA-C-restricted, CMV-specific TCR beta clonotypes were dominant ex vivo. Cumulative frequency of public TCR beta families picked out carriers of CMV plus the relevant HLA.

TCRdb processed the reads anew with MiXCR; each CDR3 protein has one entry. The data contain 200,000 to 300,000 distinct CDR3 sequences, approximately 9.2% of them seen just once; the ten biggest clones take up approximately 16%. This clonotype was counted between two and nine times. Its antigen is unidentified. Germline CDR1 MNHEY, CDR2 SVGAGI. This CDR3 is 11 amino acids long. Trimming removed 6 bases from V and 7 bases from J, with 9 bases in between. The sequenced sample consisted of PBMCs. This chain connects TRBV6-5 to TRBJ1-1; no firm D call. The TCR sequence derives from a human donor in good health (CMV status not recorded). Some clones in this sample may be carry-over from other donors' samples. CDR3 region: CASSDDYEAFF. CDR3 coding DNA: TGTGCCAGCAGCGACGACTATGAAGCTTTCTTT.